A single sample is the source of the 28 T cell receptor beta chains below, sequenced in a study of T cell therapy after organ transplantation. Repertoires were generated with immunoSEQ multiplex PCR, while TCRdb's copy carries only in-frame clones and drops some. The repertoire holds about 3,600 clones, with under 75% as singletons. This sample's time point: 20-29 weeks after completion of therapy. No antigen has been identified for these receptors. The specimen was CD8+ T cells from blood, collected after autologous CMV-specific T cell therapy. These receptors originate from a human patient who had received a solid organ transplant and had CMV disease. Some T cells may possibly be graft donor cells.

The chain combines TRBV7-9 with TRBJ1-1; unclear D gene. The CDR3 is 14 amino acids. The germline V gene has CDR1 SEHNR and CDR2 FQNEAQ (reference sequence). Trimming removed 4 bases at V and 5 bases at J, with 14 bases between. The CDR3 DNA reads TGTGCCAGCAGCTCCCGGGCAGGAGGGACTGAAGCTTTCTTT. This codes for CASSSRAGGTEAFF.

This clone was observed a few times. V is TRBV27 and J is TRBJ1-1, with D possibly TRBD1 on 5 matching bases. Germline CDR1 is MNHEY and CDR2 is SMNVEV (reference sequence). V lost 3 bases and J 11 bases, leaving 16 bases between the germline ends. There are 13 residues in the CDR3. CDR3 in DNA: TGTGCCAGCAGTTTGGGACGCGGGGGGTTTGCTTTCTTT. Encoded protein: CASSLGRGGFAFF.

The chain is built from TRBV27 and TRBJ2-2; tentatively, D is TRBD1 (5 bases). Trimming shortened V by 0 bases and J by 6 bases, and 14 bases separated the two germline ends. The CDR3 is made up of 16 amino acids. Germline lookup yields CDR1 MNHEY and CDR2 SMNVEV (reference sequence). CDR3 nucleotides: TGTGCCAGCAGTTTATCTACCCAGGGTGGGGCCGGGGAGCTGTTTTTT. Protein product: CASSLSTQGGAGELFF.

Worth noting for this clone: The junction departs from the called germline gene at one end, perhaps through a read error. The rearrangement joins TRBV7-7 to TRBJ2-6, with D maybe TRBD1 (5 bases). The germline V gene encodes CDR1 SSHAT and CDR2 FNYEAQ (reference sequence). This CDR3 region has 17 residues. Here the CDR3 reads CASSPRAASSGANVLTF. DNA for the CDR3: TGTGCTAGCAGCCCCAGGGCCGCAAGCTCTGGGGCCAACGTCCTGACTTTC.

The chain uses TRBV7-2 and TRBJ2-5; D might be TRBD1 (5 bases). V gave up 5 bases and J gave up 1 base, with 20 bases separating them. The CDR3 extends over 17 amino acids. CDR1 and CDR2 (germline): SGHTA, FQGNSA. CDR3 sequence (DNA): TGTGCCAGCAGCCCTTATTGGCAGGGCATCCTCCAAGAGACCCAGTACTTC. This gives the protein CASSPYWQGILQETQYF.

The chain employs TRBV23-1 and TRBJ2-5; D perhaps matches TRBD2 (6 bases). TRBV23-1 is classed as an ORF, of uncertain function. The CDR3 covers 15 residues. V was pared by 2 bases and J by 4 bases, with 14 bases between. The CDR3 sequence: CASSQTRRARETQYF. Here the CDR3 DNA reads TGCGCCAGCAGTCAAACTAGGAGGGCAAGAGAGACCCAGTACTTC.

The rearrangement uses TRBV7-8 and TRBJ2-5, with 8 bases aligning to TRBD2. The CDR3 extends over 16 amino acids. Germline V gene sequence: CDR1 SGHVS, CDR2 FQNEAQ. The J segment lost 3 bases and the V segment lost 0 bases, leaving 6 bases of the junction unmatched. In nucleotides, the CDR3 is TGTGCCAGCAGCTTAGCAAAGCCGGGACTAGAAGAGACCCAGTACTTC. As protein: CASSLAKPGLEETQYF.

Only a few counts were recorded for this clone. The chain recombines TRBV5-1 with TRBJ2-2; 10 nucleotides agree with TRBD1. Germline values: CDR1 SGHRS, CDR2 YFSETQ. V shed 4 bases and J 6 bases; nucleotides not matched to a gene: 15. The CDR3 covers 18 residues. This CDR3 reads CASSAYGTGDHSPGELFF. Written as DNA, the CDR3 is TGCGCCAGCAGCGCCTACGGGACAGGGGATCATAGTCCCGGGGAGCTGTTTTTT.

The V call is TRBV4-2, the J call TRBJ2-2, with D unresolved. V lost 0 bases to trimming and J lost 4 bases, with 9 bases between them. This CDR3 region has 15 residues. CDR1 and CDR2 (germline): LGHNA, YNFKEQ. The CDR3 reads CASSQDPSFTGELFF. The CDR3 DNA follows: TGTGCCAGCAGCCAAGATCCCAGCTTCACCGGGGAGCTGTTTTTT.

The genes are TRBV7-9 and TRBJ1-4; TRBD1 aligns across 10 bases. The ends lost 8 bases at V and 8 bases at J; junction bases unmatched: 11. The CDR3 has 15 amino acids. Looked up from germline, CDR1 is SEHNR and CDR2 is FQNEAQ (reference sequence). CDR3 sequence: CASGDRGKDWEKLFF. As DNA, the CDR3 is TGTGCCAGCGGGGACAGGGGAAAGGATTGGGAAAAACTGTTTTTT.

Concerning this clone: The sample has other DNA sequences that encode this CDR3 too. This sequence joins TRBV9 and TRBJ2-2; 7 bases match TRBD2. The germline V gene encodes CDR1 SGDLS and CDR2 YYNGEE. The CDR3 runs to 19 residues. V was pared by 10 bases and J by 4 bases, with 25 bases of the junction left unmatched. The CDR3 protein is CARRVVPAGDGGGTGELFF. The DNA for the CDR3 is TGTGCCCGCCGCGTCGTCCCCGCGGGAGATGGGGGGGGCACCGGGGAGCTGTTTTTT.

The J gene is TRBJ2-3, the V gene TRBV19; 8 positions match TRBD1. V shed 9 bases and J 1 base; nucleotides not matched to a gene: 6. The CDR3 loop spans 14 amino acids. The V gene's germline CDR1 is LNHDA and CDR2 SQIVND (reference sequence). CDR3 loop: CASYTGQGTDTQYF. CDR3 coding DNA: TGTGCCAGCTACACGGGACAGGGCACAGATACGCAGTATTTT.

The V and J genes are TRBV13 and TRBJ2-1; 9 positions agree with TRBD2. V shed 6 bases and J 5 bases; nucleotides not matched to a gene: 17. Germline values: CDR1 PRHDT, CDR2 FYEKMQ (reference sequence). CDR3 size: 18 residues. The CDR3 here is CASRSLGAGTSSDNEQFF. CDR3 sequence (DNA): TGTGCCAGCAGATCCCTCGGAGCGGGGACTAGCTCTGACAATGAGCAGTTCTTC.

This clone ranks as medium-sized. The CDR3 loop is CASSSPGTSSTDTQYF. Written as DNA, the CDR3 is TGTGCCAGCAGCTCCCCCGGGACTTCCTCCACAGATACGCAGTATTTT. The chain is built from TRBV13 and TRBJ2-3; D possibly corresponds to TRBD2 (6 bases). The CDR3 runs to 16 residues. Germline CDR1 is PRHDT and CDR2 is FYEKMQ (reference sequence). With 4 bases removed from V and 2 bases from J, the gap between germline ends came to 16 bases.

The V gene is TRBV28, the J gene TRBJ2-3, with 11 positions matching TRBD2. The CDR3 loop spans 20 amino acids. V was pared by 2 bases and J by 1 base, with 14 bases of the junction left unmatched. Germline CDR1 is MDHEN and CDR2 is SYDVKM. Here the CDR3 DNA reads TGTGCCAGCAGTTTACCCCCACTAGCGGGAGTTCTGAGGGGCACAGATACGCAGTATTTT. Translating it yields CASSLPPLAGVLRGTDTQYF.

Regarding this clone: The conserved final phenylalanine or tryptophan is absent from the CDR3, which likely points to a read error. Because the CDR3's place on the DNA is in doubt, the DNA is left out and the CDR3 is given as listed by TCRdb. V and J are TRBV6-1 and TRBJ2-7; TRBD2 is the table's D call and was not checked against the DNA. Germline CDR1 MNHNS, CDR2 SASEGT. The CDR3 sequence runs 12 residues, both termini included. CDR3 region: CASSPGLAAAFY.

A few counts support this clone. The chain uses TRBV7-3 and TRBJ2-7; D is unresolved. Germline loops: CDR1 SGHTA, CDR2 FQGTGA. With 5 bases removed from V and 6 bases from J, the gap between germline ends came to 20 bases. The CDR3 runs to 15 residues. This CDR3 is CASSQDQTSWGEQYF. In nucleotides, the CDR3 is TGTGCCAGCAGCCAGGATCAGACCTCTTGGGGCGAGCAGTACTTC. Using reference TRBV7-3 and TRBJ2-7 for the parts outside the CDR3, the full variable domain is GAGVSQTPSNKVTEKGKYVELRCDPISGHTALYWYRQSLGQGPEFLIYFQGTGAADDSGLPNDRFFAVRPEGSVSTLKIQRTERGDSAVYLCASSQDQTSWGEQYFGPGTRLTVT.

V usage is TRBV19 and J usage is TRBJ2-3, with D perhaps matching TRBD2 (6 bases). There are 15 residues in the CDR3. Germline values: CDR1 LNHDA, CDR2 SQIVND (reference sequence). Trimming cost V 4 bases and J 2 bases, with 13 bases left between them. This CDR3 reads CASSKSGQNTDTQYF. Written as DNA, the CDR3 is TGTGCCAGTAGTAAAAGCGGGCAAAACACAGATACGCAGTATTTT.

The chain links TRBV27 to TRBJ2-2; 9 positions agree with TRBD1. CDR1 is MNHEY and CDR2 is SMNVEV in the germline V gene (reference sequence). CDR3 length: 16 residues. V was pared by 1 base and J by 7 bases, with 7 bases of the junction left unmatched. The CDR3 protein is CASSLFTGGSGGELFF. The DNA for the CDR3 is TGTGCCAGCAGTTTATTTACAGGGGGCTCGGGCGGGGAGCTGTTTTTT.

The CDR3 region is CASDPGQGGSDTQYF. CDR3 nucleotide sequence: TGTGCCAGCGACCCGGGACAGGGGGGGTCAGATACGCAGTATTTT. The chain joins TRBV19 to TRBJ2-3, with TRBD1 identical over 11 bases. The CDR3 is 15 amino acids. The germline V gene has CDR1 LNHDA and CDR2 SQIVND (reference sequence). Trimming cost V 9 bases and J 4 bases; bases outside gene matches: 9.

The genes are TRBV13 and TRBJ2-7; the D gene is possibly TRBD1 (5 bases). The CDR3 sequence is 13 residues long. V was shortened by 6 bases and J by 2 bases, with 11 bases between the two germline ends. The germline V gene has CDR1 PRHDT and CDR2 FYEKMQ (reference sequence). The CDR3 protein is CASRPQGTYEQYV. DNA of the CDR3: TGTGCCAGCAGACCTCAGGGTACCTACGAGCAGTACGTC.

The chain combines TRBV5-5 with TRBJ1-1; D gene unclear. The CDR3 sequence is 14 residues long. Germline-derived CDR1 and CDR2 are SGHKS and YYEKEE (reference sequence). Trimming removed 2 bases at V and 2 bases at J, with 10 bases between. CDR3 DNA: TGTGCCAGCAGCTTTGAGGCATTTAACACTGAAGCTTTCTTT. It specifies CASSFEAFNTEAFF.

The chain joins TRBV7-8 to TRBJ2-7; no reliable D call. This CDR3 comprises 11 residues. V gave up 5 bases and J gave up 5 bases, with 7 bases separating them. CDR1 is SGHVS, CDR2 FQNEAQ, per germline. The chain's CDR3 is CASSVTDEQYF. CDR3 sequence (DNA): TGTGCCAGCAGCGTCACTGACGAGCAGTACTTC. Full variable domain (missing parts from reference TRBV7-8 and TRBJ2-7): GAGVSQSPRYKVAKRGQDVALRCDPISGHVSLFWYQQALGQGPEFLTYFQNEAQLDKSGLPSDRFFAERPEGSVSTLKIQRTQQEDSAVYLCASSVTDEQYFGPGTRLTVT.

A single count supports this clone. The chain is built from TRBV5-6 and TRBJ1-1; possibly TRBD1 for D (5 bases). Trimming removed 0 bases at V and 0 bases at J, with 9 bases between. Germline V gene sequence: CDR1 SGHDT, CDR2 YYEEEE. The CDR3 is 15 amino acids. CDR3: CASSLEGRMNTEAFF. The CDR3, as DNA: TGTGCCAGCAGCTTGGAGGGACGGATGAACACTGAAGCTTTCTTT. Based on the CDR3 plus reference TRBV5-6 and TRBJ1-1, the full variable domain is DAGVTQSPTHLIKTRGQQVTLRCSPKSGHDTVSWYQQALGQGPQFIFQYYEEEERQRGNFPDRFSGHQFPNYSSELNVNALLLGDSALYLCASSLEGRMNTEAFFGQGTRLTVV.

J is TRBJ2-7 and V is TRBV29-1, with D tentatively TRBD2 (6 bases). Trimming left V 7 bases short and J 2 bases short, with 18 bases between. The germline gives CDR1 SQVTM, CDR2 ANQGSEA. The CDR3 runs to 14 residues. The CDR3 DNA follows: TGCAGCGCCTCCTTGAGCGGGTACCCCTACGAGCAGTACTTC. It encodes CSASLSGYPYEQYF.

With regard to this clone: This sample also contains other DNA sequences that code for the same CDR3. The chain has TRBV5-1 and TRBJ1-2; no reliable D call. The CDR3 has 12 amino acids. Germline V gives CDR1 SGHRS, CDR2 YFSETQ. V was cut by 0 bases and J by 6 bases, with 6 bases left in between. The CDR3 loop reads CASSLGGHGYTF. DNA for the CDR3: TGCGCCAGCAGCTTGGGGGGTCATGGCTACACCTTC.

V is TRBV5-3 and J is TRBJ2-1; possible D gene TRBD2, 5 bases. TRBV5-3 is filed as an ORF, its function uncertain. V lost 8 bases to trimming and J lost 5 bases, with 14 bases between them. The CDR3 length is 13 residues. CDR3 residues: CASSLDYNNEQFF. In DNA form, the CDR3 reads TGTGCCAGCAGCCTCGACTACAACAATGAGCAGTTCTTC.

This clone was counted between two and nine times. The chain carries TRBV5-8 and TRBJ1-2; tentative D call: TRBD1 (6 bases). Looked up from germline, CDR1 is SGHTS and CDR2 is YDEGEE. V lost 3 bases to trimming and J lost 7 bases, with 10 bases between them. This CDR3 is 12 amino acids long. The CDR3 spells CASSSDSPGYTF. CDR3 coding DNA: TGTGCCAGCAGCTCGGACAGCCCTGGCTACACCTTC.